These T cell receptor beta chains were read from a single sample in a study of cytomegalovirus exposure and HLA in healthy donors. The protocol was immunoSEQ multiplex PCR, while the TCRdb copy is restricted to in-frame clones and leaves out a portion. The table has about 50,000 clones, 90% to 95% seen once. Sequencing input: PBMCs. Receptors were obtained from a woman aged 18-29 years in good health and CMV-seropositive. The CDR3 runs from the conserved cysteine through the conserved F or W. The D gene is left open where the match is weak. Expanded clones get a size class; other rows say once, few or many, or leave the size out.

j_call	v_call	clone_size	d_call	cdr3_nt	cdr3_aa
TRBJ2-5	TRBV7-7	NA	TRBD1	TGTGCCAGCAGCTCACAGGGGGCCAGGGAGACCCAGTACTTC	CASSSQGARETQYF
TRBJ1-2	TRBV9	NA	NA	TGTGCCAGCAGCCCAGGGAACTATGGCTACACCTTC	CASSPGNYGYTF
TRBJ2-6	TRBV7-2	NA	NA	TGTGCCAGCAGCTTAAATGCCCTAGGCTCTGGGGCCAACGTCCTGACTTTC	CASSLNALGSGANVLTF
TRBJ2-7	TRBV6-1	NA	NA	TGTGCCAGCAGTGAACTCGGGGGTATGAGCTCCTACGAGCAGTACTTC	CASSELGGMSSYEQYF
TRBJ2-7	TRBV6-1	NA	NA	TGTGCCAGCTCTATCCTAGCCCTCACCTACGAGCAGTACTTC	CASSILALTYEQYF
TRBJ2-1	TRBV7-2	NA	TRBD1	TGTGCCAGCAAAGGACAGGGGGAATTCAATGAGCAGTTCTTC	CASKGQGEFNEQFF
TRBJ2-5	TRBV12-2	NA	NA	TGTGCAAGTCGCTTAGAGACGGCTAGCGGGGGGGAAGAGACCCAGTACTTC	CASRLETASGGEETQYF
TRBJ1-2	TRBV19	NA	NA	TGTGCCACCGTAAATGCTAACTATGGCTACACCTTC	CATVNANYGYTF
TRBJ1-2	TRBV6-1	NA	NA	TGTGCCAGCAGTGAAGCGTTCTGGGGCCATGGCTACACCTTC	CASSEAFWGHGYTF
TRBJ2-3	TRBV4-3	NA	TRBD1	TGCGCCAGCAGCCACGGACAGGGAACAGATACGCAGTATTTT	CASSHGQGTDTQYF
TRBJ2-2	TRBV9	NA	TRBD1	TGTGCCAGCAGCCCCAGGACAGGGAAGGGCACCGGGGAGCTGTTTTTT	CASSPRTGKGTGELFF
TRBJ2-7	TRBV4-1	NA	TRBD1	TGCGCCAGCAGCTCATCAGGGGACAGCCGCTACGAGCAGTACTTC	CASSSSGDSRYEQYF
TRBJ2-7	TRBV27	NA	NA	TGTGCCAGCAGGCCCTTGAGTGTCGGCGAGCAGTACTTC	CASRPLSVGEQYF
TRBJ2-6	TRBV6-4	NA	TRBD1	TGTGCCAGCAGCCCCGGGACAGGGGGCTCTGGGGCCAACGTCCTGACTTTC	CASSPGTGGSGANVLTF
TRBJ2-7	TRBV27	NA	TRBD2	TGTGCCAGCAGTCCACTCCCGGGACTAGCGGGGCCCGGAGGTTCCTACGAGCAGTACTTC	CASSPLPGLAGPGGSYEQYF
TRBJ1-2	TRBV29-1	NA	NA	TGCAGCGTTGAGGCCAGGAAAACTAACTATGGCTACACCTTC	CSVEARKTNYGYTF
TRBJ2-5	TRBV5-1	NA	NA	TGCGCCAGCAGCCAATTGGGCGTAGAAGAGACCCAGTACTTC	CASSQLGVEETQYF
TRBJ1-4	TRBV2	NA	NA	TGTGCCAGCAGTCAATCCGGGACAGAAAAACTGTTTTTT	CASSQSGTEKLFF
TRBJ1-2	TRBV27	NA	TRBD1	TGTGCCAGCAGTCCCGGGACAGTCTATGGCTACACCTTC	CASSPGTVYGYTF
TRBJ2-3	TRBV30	once	NA	TGTGCCTCGGACTACAACACAGATACGCAGTATTTT	CASDYNTDTQYF
TRBJ2-3	TRBV15	NA	TRBD2	TGTGCCACCAGCAGACCACGGACTGGGCGGGGGTCCCGGGCCACAGATACGCAGTATTTT	CATSRPRTGRGSRATDTQYF
TRBJ1-1	TRBV4-2	NA	TRBD1	TGTGCCAGCAGCCAGAGACAGGGGGCCGGTGAAGCTTTCTTT	CASSQRQGAGEAFF
TRBJ2-3	TRBV6-4	few	NA	TGTGCCAGCAGTGGGACAGACACAGATACGCAGTATTTT	CASSGTDTDTQYF
TRBJ2-5	TRBV18	NA	TRBD2	TGTGCCAGCTCAAAGGCGGGGGTCCAAGAGACCCAGTACTTC	CASSKAGVQETQYF
TRBJ2-3	TRBV5-4	NA	TRBD2	TGTGCCAGCAGCTTGGGACTAGCGGGTCGGACAGATACGCAGTATTTT	CASSLGLAGRTDTQYF
TRBJ2-7	TRBV6-5	NA	NA	TGTGCCAGCAGACTCACACCTAGTTCCTACGAGCAGTACTTC	CASRLTPSSYEQYF
TRBJ2-7	TRBV6-5	once	NA	TGTGCCAGCAGTTACTCGAGCACTTCCTACGAGCAGTACTTC	CASSYSSTSYEQYF
TRBJ2-7	TRBV6-6	NA	TRBD1	TGTGCCAGCAGGGCGGATTACAGGGGCCACGAGCAGTACTTC	CASRADYRGHEQYF
TRBJ1-1	TRBV19	few	NA	TGTGCCATTAGTAGGGGGGCTGAAGCTTTCTTT	CAISRGAEAFF
TRBJ1-4	TRBV5-8	NA	NA	TGTGCCAGCAGCCTGACTTTGGTAGGAGGAGAAAAACTGTTTTTT	CASSLTLVGGEKLFF
TRBJ1-5	TRBV6-1	NA	TRBD1	TGTGCCAGCAGAGAACTAGGGACAGGGGTTCAGCCCCAGCATTTT	CASRELGTGVQPQHF
TRBJ2-7	TRBV30	NA	NA	TGTGCCTGGAGTGGCAGGTACGAGCAGTACTTC	CAWSGRYEQYF